Below are 26 T cell receptor beta chains sequenced from a single sample in a study of response to subunit inactivated influenza vaccine. TCRdb analysed the RT-PCR reads with MiXCR anew, one entry per CDR3 protein. The sample shows 650,000 to 700,000 distinct CDR3 sequences, more than 15% of them seen only once. The sample was PBMCs from blood, taken roughly 12 days after vaccination. The source is a man aged 50-59 years who received an inactivated influenza vaccine.

The gene calls are TRBV11-2 and TRBJ2-3; 9 bases match TRBD2. There are 19 residues in the CDR3. J gave up 2 bases and V 5 bases, and 17 bases lay outside the gene matches. Germline lookup yields CDR1 SGHAT and CDR2 FQNNGV. This chain's CDR3 is CASSRTFHLAGDPTDTQYF. As DNA, the CDR3 is TGTGCCAGCAGCCGCACCTTTCATTTAGCGGGAGATCCCACAGATACGCAGTATTTT. The complete variable domain, with remaining parts taken from reference TRBV11-2 and TRBJ2-3, reads EAGVAQSPRYKIIEKRQSVAFWCNPISGHATLYWYQQILGQGPKLLIQFQNNGVVDDSQLPKDRFSAERLKGVDSTLKIQPAKLEDSAVYLCASSRTFHLAGDPTDTQYFGPGTRLTVL.

This clonotype has more than one count but fewer than ten. This sequence joins TRBV5-1 and TRBJ2-7; D ambiguous. V was pared by 6 bases and J by 2 bases, with 12 bases between. Looked up from germline, CDR1 is SGHRS and CDR2 is YFSETQ. The CDR3 totals 13 residues. CDR3 sequence: CASTQEGAYEQYF. CDR3 nucleotides: TGCGCCAGCACTCAGGAAGGAGCCTACGAGCAGTACTTC.

The chain employs TRBV6-1 and TRBJ2-7; D gene ambiguous. The CDR3 length is 14 residues. The germline V and J ends were trimmed by 1 base and 2 bases, with 9 bases remaining between them. Germline V gene sequence: CDR1 MNHNS, CDR2 SASEGT. CDR3 residues: CASSEDDGTYEQYF. DNA of the CDR3: TGTGCCAGCAGTGAAGACGACGGAACCTACGAGCAGTACTTC.

In nucleotides, the CDR3 is TGTGCCAGCACCACCCGGGTGGCAGGGCTGTACTTC. Translated: CASTTRVAGLYF. This sequence joins TRBV28 and TRBJ2-7; D is perhaps TRBD1 (5 bases). CDR1 MDHEN and CDR2 SYDVKM come from the germline V gene. V dropped 7 bases and J dropped 12 bases, with 19 bases sitting between them. The CDR3 runs 12 residues.

This chain uses TRBV7-9 with TRBJ2-1, with D maybe TRBD1 (6 bases). V was pared by 7 bases and J by 4 bases, with 17 bases between. Per germline, CDR1 SEHNR and CDR2 FQNEAQ (reference sequence). This CDR3 is 15 amino acids long. CDR3 in DNA: TGTGCCAGCACCTCAGGGGACATCAGATACAATGAGCAGTTCTTC. It specifies CASTSGDIRYNEQFF.

This chain connects TRBV27 to TRBJ2-5, with unresolved D. The CDR3 runs to 13 residues. The V gene lost 4 bases and the J gene lost 5 bases, with 11 bases spanning the gap. Germline CDR1 and CDR2: MNHEY and SMNVEV (reference sequence). CDR3 sequence: CASSSGVEETQYF. The CDR3 nucleotides read TGTGCCAGCAGTTCGGGCGTAGAGGAGACCCAGTACTTC.

The sample holds many counts of this clonotype. V gene TRBV7-2 combines with J gene TRBJ2-3; D gene ambiguous. The CDR3 is made up of 13 amino acids. The germline CDR1 and CDR2 sequences are SGHTA and FQGNSA. Trimming took 2 bases from V and 1 from J, leaving 4 bases between them. The CDR3 here is CASSLPGTDTQYF. Written as DNA, the CDR3 is TGTGCCAGCAGCTTACCGGGCACAGATACGCAGTATTTT.

In its sample, this clonotype was seen many times. This chain links TRBV28 with TRBJ2-1, with D possibly called TRBD1 or TRBD2 (6 bases each). Germline CDR1 reads MDHEN; CDR2 reads SYDVKM. The CDR3 has 11 residues. V lost 5 bases and J lost 10, with 9 bases in between. CDR3 nucleotides: TGTGCCAGCAGTCCGGGGGCCGAGCAGTTCTTC. Translating gives CASSPGAEQFF.

This clonotype has just one count. The V gene is TRBV5-1, the J gene TRBJ2-1; 8 bases line up with TRBD1. This CDR3 is built from 15 residues. The junction had 7 bases not matched to a gene; V was cut back by 1 base and J by 7 bases. Per germline, CDR1 SGHRS and CDR2 YFSETQ. This CDR3 reads CASSLSGQGINEQFF. The DNA of the CDR3 is TGCGCCAGCAGCTTGTCAGGACAGGGAATTAATGAGCAGTTCTTC. The complete variable domain, with remaining parts taken from reference TRBV5-1 and TRBJ2-1, reads KAGVTQTPRYLIKTRGQQVTLSCSPISGHRSVSWYQQTPGQGLQFLFEYFSETQRNKGNFPGRFSGRQFSNSRSEMNVSTLELGDSALYLCASSLSGQGINEQFFGPGTRLTVL.

The chain joins TRBV7-2 to TRBJ2-2; perhaps TRBD1 as D (5 bases). V lost 7 bases, J lost 5 bases, and 11 bases lay in between. There are 13 residues in the CDR3. Germline CDR1 SGHTA, CDR2 FQGNSA. CDR3 amino acids: CASTNDRTGELFF. The CDR3 DNA sequence: TGTGCCAGCACTAATGACAGAACCGGGGAGCTGTTTTTT. Full variable domain (outside the CDR3, taken from reference TRBV7-2 and TRBJ2-2): GAGVSQSPSNKVTEKGKDVELRCDPISGHTALYWYRQSLGQGLEFLIYFQGNSAPDKSGLPSDRFSAERTGGSVSTLTIQRTQQEDSAVYLCASTNDRTGELFFGEGSRLTVL.

The sample holds a few counts of this clonotype. The V gene is TRBV19, the J gene TRBJ2-1; tentative D call: TRBD1 (6 bases). Trimming shortened V by 6 bases and J by 8 bases, and 23 bases separated the two germline ends. The CDR3 totals 16 residues. The germline V gene has CDR1 LNHDA and CDR2 SQIVND (reference sequence). The CDR3 DNA reads as TGTGCCAGTAGCCCCGTGTCAGGGGATAAGTGGTATGAGCAGTTCTTC. Translation gives CASSPVSGDKWYEQFF.

The chain uses TRBV9 and TRBJ1-2; 7 nucleotides agree with TRBD1. This CDR3 is built from 13 residues. The V segment lost 7 bases and the J segment 7 bases; nucleotides outside the gene matches: 10. Per the germline V gene, CDR1 is SGDLS and CDR2 is YYNGEE. The CDR3 region is CASSKRQGPGYTF. The CDR3 coding sequence is TGTGCCAGCTCGAAAAGACAGGGCCCTGGCTACACCTTC.

The chain uses TRBV6-1 and TRBJ2-1, with TRBD1 matching 11 bases. The CDR3 is 16 residues long. CDR1 is MNHNS and CDR2 is SASEGT in the germline V gene. Trimming removed 5 bases from V and 4 bases from J; junction bases left unmatched: 7. The CDR3 sequence is CASSKLGQGAYNEQFF. DNA for the CDR3: TGTGCCAGCAGTAAGCTAGGACAGGGGGCTTACAATGAGCAGTTCTTC.

This chain connects TRBV20-1 to TRBJ1-4, with 7 positions matching TRBD1. This CDR3 is built from 13 residues. J lost 4 bases, V lost 5 bases, and 4 bases had no gene match. The V gene's germline CDR1 is DFQATT and CDR2 SNEGSKA (reference sequence). The CDR3 spells CSALDRLNEKLFF. The DNA of the CDR3 is TGCAGTGCTTTGGACAGGCTTAATGAAAAACTGTTTTTT.

This clonotype has only a few counts. The V call is TRBV5-1, the J call TRBJ1-1, with a tentative D call TRBD1 (5 bases). This CDR3 contains 14 residues. Deletions cut 0 bases from V and 3 bases from J, with 9 bases between. The germline V gene has CDR1 SGHRS and CDR2 YFSETQ. The CDR3: CASSLERGDTEAFF. The CDR3 region has the DNA TGCGCCAGCAGCTTGGAACGGGGCGACACTGAAGCTTTCTTT.

This clonotype occurred a few times. This chain uses TRBV5-5 with TRBJ2-7; tentative D call: TRBD2 (5 bases). Trimming cost V 2 bases and J 0 bases, with 12 bases left between them. CDR3 length: 15 residues. Germline values: CDR1 SGHKS, CDR2 YYEKEE (reference sequence). CDR3 sequence reads: CASSFIAGSSYEQYF. CDR3 nucleotide sequence: TGTGCCAGCAGCTTCATTGCGGGCAGCTCCTACGAGCAGTACTTC.

This clonotype has a handful of counts. J is TRBJ2-7 and V is TRBV6-1; TRBD1 matches at 9 bases. Germline CDR1 reads MNHNS; CDR2 reads SASEGT. V dropped 5 bases and J dropped 0; count of bases not matched to a gene: 5. There are 15 residues in the CDR3. This chain's CDR3 is CASSLKTGGSYEQYF. CDR3 nucleotides: TGTGCCAGCAGTCTCAAGACAGGGGGCTCCTACGAGCAGTACTTC.

This clonotype turned up a few times. V is TRBV7-2 and J is TRBJ2-5, with a weak D call TRBD2 (6 bases). Trimming left V 4 bases short and J 9 bases short, with 15 bases between. Per the germline V gene, CDR1 is SGHTA and CDR2 is FQGNSA. The CDR3 loop spans 13 amino acids. For the CDR3, the DNA is TGTGCCAGCAGCTCCACTGGGGGGATGGCCCAGTACTTC. It translates to CASSSTGGMAQYF.

This clonotype was seen more than once but under ten times. The chain couples TRBV5-1 to TRBJ2-5, with D possibly being TRBD2 (5 bases). In germline, CDR1 is SGHRS, CDR2 YFSETQ. The ends were cut back, 4 bases at V and 4 bases at J, with 17 bases in the middle. The CDR3 totals 15 residues. In nucleotides, the CDR3 is TGCGCCAGCAGCGCCGGGAACCCCCGAGTAGAGACCCAGTACTTC. Encoded protein: CASSAGNPRVETQYF.

The chain recombines TRBV28 with TRBJ2-5; 7 nucleotides agree with TRBD2. V shed 5 bases and J 5 bases; nucleotides not matched to a gene: 5. Germline V gene sequence: CDR1 MDHEN, CDR2 SYDVKM. This CDR3 has 13 residues. In DNA, the CDR3 is TGTGCCAGCAGTCAGACTAGCTTGGAGACCCAGTACTTC. Residues: CASSQTSLETQYF.

This clonotype was observed a few times. The chain has TRBV5-1 and TRBJ1-1; D not resolved. CDR1 SGHRS and CDR2 YFSETQ come from the germline V gene. Trimming took off 2 bases at V and 4 bases at J, with 12 bases between the two ends. This CDR3 is built from 14 residues. The CDR3 protein is CASSFRSLGTEAFF. The CDR3 DNA is TGCGCCAGCAGCTTCCGGAGTCTGGGCACTGAAGCTTTCTTT.

This chain uses TRBV13 with TRBJ2-1; 12 bases match TRBD2. Germline assignment: CDR1 PRHDT and CDR2 FYEKMQ (reference sequence). With 1 base clipped from V and 9 bases from J, the junction kept 13 bases outside the gene matches. The CDR3 totals 18 residues. This CDR3 reads CASSLVGPLAGGQFEQFF. The CDR3 DNA reads as TGTGCCAGCAGCTTAGTGGGCCCTCTAGCGGGGGGGCAATTTGAGCAGTTCTTC.

This clonotype is a singleton in its sample. The rearrangement uses TRBV3-1 and TRBJ1-5; D gene unclear. Trimming left V 5 bases short and J 6 bases short, with 17 bases between. The germline V gene encodes CDR1 LGHDT and CDR2 YNNKEL (reference sequence). The CDR3 has 15 residues. The CDR3 here is CASSSSRRGGQPQHF. The CDR3 DNA is TGTGCCAGCAGCTCCTCCAGACGGGGAGGTCAGCCCCAGCATTTT.

This clonotype was recorded many times. The chain joins TRBV7-2 to TRBJ2-4; D not certain. The CDR3 totals 15 residues. V was trimmed by 0 bases and J by 5 bases, leaving 11 bases between them. Germline values: CDR1 SGHTA, CDR2 FQGNSA. The CDR3 DNA follows: TGTGCCAGCAGCTTAGCGCACCGGGTCCAAAACATTCAGTACTTC. Protein product: CASSLAHRVQNIQYF.

This clonotype was seen a handful of times. The genes are TRBV10-3 and TRBJ1-2; D gene unclear. Trimming took off 8 bases at V and 8 bases at J, with 27 bases between the two ends. The germline V gene has CDR1 ENHRY and CDR2 SYGVKD. The CDR3 is 16 residues long. The chain's CDR3 is CAIRGLGGADLGGYTF. Written as DNA, the CDR3 is TGTGCCATCCGAGGTCTAGGCGGAGCCGACCTAGGAGGCTACACCTTC.

This clonotype was observed many times. The V gene is TRBV7-9, the J gene TRBJ1-1; D not certain. V shed 5 bases and J shed 0 bases, with 4 bases lying between them. This CDR3 region has 12 residues. Per germline, CDR1 SEHNR and CDR2 FQNEAQ (reference sequence). The CDR3 sequence: CASSRMNTEAFF. CDR3 DNA: TGTGCCAGCAGCCGGATGAACACTGAAGCTTTCTTT.